Below, 20 T cell receptor beta chains from the same sample are listed, as sequenced in a study of OX40 agonist ivuxolimab in advanced cancers. Assay: immunoSEQ multiplex PCR; the TCRdb copy retains only in-frame clones and omits some. In the table there are tens of thousands of clones, 85% of which are singletons. The sequences come from CD4+ or CD8+ T cells sorted from blood, collected in a trial of the OX40 agonist ivuxolimab. The receptors were sampled from an adult with an advanced solid tumor such as melanoma, head and neck, liver or kidney cancer.

This clone was recorded once. The chain joins TRBV7-7 to TRBJ2-7; unclear D gene. Germline V gene lookup returns CDR1 SSHAT and CDR2 FNYEAQ (reference sequence). The CDR3 loop spans 13 amino acids. Deletions cut 0 bases from V and 6 bases from J, with 9 bases between. The CDR3 DNA reads as TGTGCCAGCAGCTTAGCACCACTATCCGAGCAGTACTTC. Protein sequence: CASSLAPLSEQYF.

The rearrangement joins TRBV6-5 to TRBJ2-7; 7 nucleotides align to TRBD1. This CDR3 is built from 14 residues. V trimming: 8 bases; J trimming: 3 bases; junction bases outside the gene matches: 10. The germline V gene has CDR1 MNHEY and CDR2 SVGAGI. This chain's CDR3 is CASGQFQGVYEQYF. For the CDR3, the DNA is TGTGCCAGCGGACAGTTCCAGGGGGTCTACGAGCAGTACTTC.

This clone was recorded only once. The chain recombines TRBV25-1 with TRBJ2-7, with D hard to call. The V end lost 3 bases, the J end lost 5 bases, and 11 bases lay between the germline ends. Per the germline V gene, CDR1 is MGHDK and CDR2 is SYGVNS. The CDR3 spans 13 residues. CDR3 sequence (DNA): TGTGCCAGCAGTGAGAGAGGTTCCCACGAGCAGTACTTC. This gives the protein CASSERGSHEQYF.

This CDR3 is CASSLQGTGANVLTF. CDR3 in DNA: TGCGCCAGCAGCTTGCAGGGGACTGGGGCCAACGTCCTGACTTTC. The chain recombines TRBV5-1 with TRBJ2-6, with D maybe TRBD1 (6 bases). The CDR3 sequence is 15 residues long. V was cut by 1 base and J by 2 bases, with 7 bases left in between. Germline assignment: CDR1 SGHRS and CDR2 YFSETQ.

This clone was observed a few times. The chain uses TRBV6-1 and TRBJ2-3; D perhaps matches TRBD2 (5 bases). The germline V and J ends were trimmed by 3 bases and 4 bases, with 14 bases remaining between them. The CDR3 spans 15 residues. Per the germline V gene, CDR1 is MNHNS and CDR2 is SASEGT. The CDR3 is CASSDLGFGADTQYF. DNA of the CDR3: TGTGCCAGCAGTGACTTGGGGTTCGGGGCAGATACGCAGTATTTT.

The DNA for the CDR3 is TGTGCCAGCAGCTTAGGGTCAGGGGTTAGCACCGGGGAGCTGTTTTTT. This encodes CASSLGSGVSTGELFF. This sequence joins TRBV7-2 and TRBJ2-2; tentative D call: TRBD1 (6 bases). This CDR3 is built from 16 residues. Germline-derived CDR1 and CDR2 are SGHTA and FQGNSA. V gave up 1 base and J gave up 4 bases, with 13 bases separating them.

J is TRBJ1-2 and V is TRBV19, with D possibly TRBD1 on 6 matching bases. V was cut by 7 bases and J by 0 bases, with 24 bases left in between. The germline V gene encodes CDR1 LNHDA and CDR2 SQIVND (reference sequence). This CDR3 has 18 residues. CDR3 in DNA: TGTGCCAGTACCCACCGGGGGACATCTCCTCTTTCTAACTATGGCTACACCTTC. It encodes CASTHRGTSPLSNYGYTF.

The chain carries TRBV9 and TRBJ2-3, with D possibly matching TRBD2 (6 bases). CDR1 is SGDLS, CDR2 YYNGEE, per germline. This CDR3 is 16 amino acids long. The V gene lost 0 bases and the J gene lost 0 bases, with 11 bases spanning the gap. The DNA for the CDR3 is TGTGCCAGCAGCGTAGAGGAGGCGGGAAGCACAGATACGCAGTATTTT. Residues: CASSVEEAGSTDTQYF.

V usage is TRBV5-4 and J usage is TRBJ2-3; TRBD2 agrees at 10 bases. The CDR3 is made up of 14 amino acids. CDR1 SGHNT and CDR2 YYREEE come from the germline V gene (reference sequence). The J segment lost 5 bases and the V segment lost 4 bases, leaving 4 bases of the junction unmatched. The CDR3 region is CASSARLAGDTQYF. The CDR3 DNA reads as TGTGCCAGCAGCGCCAGACTAGCGGGAGATACGCAGTATTTT.

The chain links TRBV5-1 to TRBJ1-2; a possible D gene is TRBD1 (6 bases). Germline V lookup: CDR1 SGHRS, CDR2 YFSETQ. V was pared by 0 bases and J by 2 bases, with 17 bases between. The CDR3 is 17 amino acids. The CDR3 DNA reads TGCGCCAGCAGCTTGGGTGCGGGGCTAGACAGGAACTATGGCTACACCTTC. Protein sequence: CASSLGAGLDRNYGYTF.

This chain links TRBV18 with TRBJ2-5; D unresolved. Trimming pared 2 bases from V and 1 base from J, leaving 14 bases between. The CDR3 has 16 amino acids. The V gene's germline CDR1 is KGHSH and CDR2 LQKENI. This CDR3 is CASSPFPSTSQETQYF. The CDR3 DNA follows: TGTGCCAGCTCACCATTTCCCTCAACCTCCCAAGAGACCCAGTACTTC.

This chain links TRBV5-6 with TRBJ1-2; perhaps TRBD1 as D (6 bases). With 3 bases removed from V and 2 bases from J, the gap between germline ends came to 11 bases. Germline V CDR1 and CDR2: SGHDT, YYEEEE. The CDR3 sequence is 14 residues long. The CDR3 nucleotides are TGTGCCAGCAGCTACCTGGACAGCAACTATGGCTACACCTTC. Protein product: CASSYLDSNYGYTF.

The genes are TRBV10-3 and TRBJ2-7; D is uncertain. The V and J ends lost 0 bases and 6 bases respectively, with 3 bases between them. This CDR3 has 11 residues. The germline V gene encodes CDR1 ENHRY and CDR2 SYGVKD. The CDR3: CAISESREQYF. In DNA, the CDR3 is TGTGCCATCAGTGAGTCCCGCGAGCAGTACTTC.

V gene TRBV7-8 combines with J gene TRBJ1-3; TRBD1 is a possible D gene (6 bases). V dropped 5 bases and J dropped 4 bases, with 9 bases sitting between them. Germline assignment: CDR1 SGHVS and CDR2 FQNEAQ. There are 13 residues in the CDR3. The CDR3 nucleotides are TGTGCCAGCAGCACAGGGTACGGAAACACCATATATTTT. This encodes CASSTGYGNTIYF.

V is TRBV5-6 and J is TRBJ2-5; D might be TRBD2 (7 bases). Per germline, CDR1 SGHDT and CDR2 YYEEEE. Trimming pared 0 bases from V and 5 bases from J, leaving 11 bases between. This CDR3 has 14 amino acids. The CDR3 nucleotides read TGTGCCAGCAGCTTGGGAGGGGGGGGCGAGACCCAGTACTTC. Protein: CASSLGGGGETQYF.

V and J are TRBV28 and TRBJ1-4; TRBD1 might be the D (6 bases). V was pared by 5 bases and J by 8 bases, with 18 bases between. The CDR3 has 15 amino acids. CDR1 and CDR2 (germline): MDHEN, SYDVKM. CDR3 DNA: TGTGCCAGCAGTACGCTCAGGGGAGGTAGCGAAAAACTGTTTTTT. It yields the protein CASSTLRGGSEKLFF.

This sequence joins TRBV28 and TRBJ1-1; D uncertain. The CDR3 runs to 14 residues. V was trimmed by 2 bases and J by 0 bases, leaving 7 bases between them. CDR1 is MDHEN, CDR2 SYDVKM, per germline. CDR3 amino acids: CASSLGIMNTEAFF. CDR3 nucleotides: TGTGCCAGCAGTTTAGGGATCATGAACACTGAAGCTTTCTTT.

The genes are TRBV7-3 and TRBJ1-1, with D unresolved. The CDR3 is 15 residues long. The germline V gene encodes CDR1 SGHTA and CDR2 FQGTGA. Trimming left V 1 base short and J 1 base short, with 10 bases between. The CDR3 nucleotides are TGTGCCAGCAGCTTAAATCGGCCGGCGAACACTGAAGCTTTCTTT. Its protein product is CASSLNRPANTEAFF.

The CDR3 DNA reads as TGTGCCTGGAGGAAGACTAGCGGGTACCAAGAGACCCAGTACTTC. The encoded protein is CAWRKTSGYQETQYF. V gene TRBV30 combines with J gene TRBJ2-5, with 10 bases that match TRBD2. Germline lookup yields CDR1 GTSNPN and CDR2 SVGIG (reference sequence). With V trimmed by 3 bases and J by 0 bases, 4 bases remained unmatched. The CDR3 sequence is 15 residues long. The full variable domain, rest sourced from reference TRBV30 and TRBJ2-5, is SQTIHQWPATLVQPVGSPLSLECTVEGTSNPNLYWYRQAAGRGLQLLFYSVGIGQISSEVPQNLSASRPQDRQFILSSKKLLLSDSGFYLCAWRKTSGYQETQYFGPGTRLLVL.

The J gene is TRBJ1-5, the V gene TRBV6-1; 7 bases line up with TRBD1. CDR1 MNHNS and CDR2 SASEGT come from the germline V gene. The CDR3 has 14 amino acids. The V gene end was trimmed by 4 bases and the J gene end by 4 bases; junction bases not matched to a gene: 4. For the CDR3, the DNA is TGTGCCAGCAGTGGACAGGGCGGGAATCAGCCCCAGCATTTT. Translation: CASSGQGGNQPQHF.